This T cell receptor beta chain was found in a study of identical twins. Study outcomes and limitations: Less excess twin sharing appeared in beta out-of-frame sequences. The more abundant beta clonotypes in cord blood had fewer insertions, and memory repertoires did not show this.

This clonotype has more than one count but fewer than ten. Its antigen is undetermined. TCRdb recomputed calls from the 5' RACE reads with MiXCR, one row per CDR3 protein. The sample includes 450,000 or so distinct CDR3 sequences, around 20% of them seen just once. The CDR3 has 13 amino acids. V lost 6 bases to trimming and J lost 3 bases, with 11 bases between them. Sequencing used naive T cells sorted from blood. The chain joins TRBV12-3 or TRBV12-4 to TRBJ1-1, with D perhaps matching TRBD1 (5 bases). The TCR comes from a man aged 45-65 years in good health. CDR3 coding DNA: TGTGCCAGCAGGCTATTAGGGGACACTGAAGCTTTCTTT. Its protein product is CASRLLGDTEAFF.